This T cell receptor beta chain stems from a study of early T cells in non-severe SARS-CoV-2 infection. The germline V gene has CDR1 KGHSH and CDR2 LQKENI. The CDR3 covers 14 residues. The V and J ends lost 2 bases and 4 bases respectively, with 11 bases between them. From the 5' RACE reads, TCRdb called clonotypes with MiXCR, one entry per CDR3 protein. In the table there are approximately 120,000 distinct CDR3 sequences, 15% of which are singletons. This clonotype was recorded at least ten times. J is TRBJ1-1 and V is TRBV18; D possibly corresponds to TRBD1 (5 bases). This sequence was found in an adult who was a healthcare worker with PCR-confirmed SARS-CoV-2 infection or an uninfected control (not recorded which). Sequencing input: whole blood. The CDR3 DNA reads TGTGCCAGCTCACCAGGGGGGACGAGCACTGAAGCTTTCTTT. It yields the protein CASSPGGTSTEAFF. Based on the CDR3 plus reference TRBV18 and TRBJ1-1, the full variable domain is NAGVMQNPRHLVRRRGQEARLRCSPMKGHSHVYWYRQLPEEGLKFMVYLQKENIIDESGMPKERFSAEFPKEGPSILRIQQVVRGDSAAYFCASSPGGTSTEAFFGQGTRLTVV.